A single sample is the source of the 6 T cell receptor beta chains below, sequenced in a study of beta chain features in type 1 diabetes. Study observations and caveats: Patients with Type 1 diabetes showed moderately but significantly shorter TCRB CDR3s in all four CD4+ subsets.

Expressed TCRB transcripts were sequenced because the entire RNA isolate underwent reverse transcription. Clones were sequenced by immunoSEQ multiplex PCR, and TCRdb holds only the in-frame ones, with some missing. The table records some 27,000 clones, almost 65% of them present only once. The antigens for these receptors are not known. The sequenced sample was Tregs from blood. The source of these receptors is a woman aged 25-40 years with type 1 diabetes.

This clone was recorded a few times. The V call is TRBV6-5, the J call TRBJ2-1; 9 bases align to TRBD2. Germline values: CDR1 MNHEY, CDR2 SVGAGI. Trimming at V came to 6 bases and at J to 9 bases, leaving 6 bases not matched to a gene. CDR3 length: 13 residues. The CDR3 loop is CASRLAGGGEQFF. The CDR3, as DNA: TGTGCCAGCAGACTAGCGGGTGGGGGTGAGCAGTTCTTC.

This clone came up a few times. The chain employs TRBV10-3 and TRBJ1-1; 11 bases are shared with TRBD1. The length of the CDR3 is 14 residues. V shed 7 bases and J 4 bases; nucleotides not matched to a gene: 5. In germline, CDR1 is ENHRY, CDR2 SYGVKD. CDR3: CAINPGTGGTEAFF. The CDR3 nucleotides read TGTGCCATCAATCCCGGGACAGGGGGCACTGAAGCTTTCTTT.

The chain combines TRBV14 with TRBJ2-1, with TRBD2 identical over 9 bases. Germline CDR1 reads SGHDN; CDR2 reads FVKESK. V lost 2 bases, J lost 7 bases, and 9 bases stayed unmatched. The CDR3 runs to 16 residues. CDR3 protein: CASSQYGTSYMNEQFF. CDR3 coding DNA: TGTGCCAGCAGCCAATATGGGACTAGCTATATGAATGAGCAGTTCTTC.

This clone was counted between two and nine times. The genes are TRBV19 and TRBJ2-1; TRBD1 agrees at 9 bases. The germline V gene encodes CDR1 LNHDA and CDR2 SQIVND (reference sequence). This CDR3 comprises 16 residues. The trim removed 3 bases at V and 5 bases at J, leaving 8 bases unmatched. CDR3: CASSIVQGALNNEQFF. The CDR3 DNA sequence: TGTGCCAGTAGTATTGTACAGGGGGCGCTTAACAATGAGCAGTTCTTC.

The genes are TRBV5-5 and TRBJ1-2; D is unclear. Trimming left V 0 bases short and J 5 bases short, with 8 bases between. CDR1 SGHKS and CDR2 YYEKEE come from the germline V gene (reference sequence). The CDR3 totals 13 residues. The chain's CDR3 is CASSLAQVYGYTF. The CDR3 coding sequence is TGTGCCAGCAGCTTGGCGCAGGTTTATGGCTACACCTTC.

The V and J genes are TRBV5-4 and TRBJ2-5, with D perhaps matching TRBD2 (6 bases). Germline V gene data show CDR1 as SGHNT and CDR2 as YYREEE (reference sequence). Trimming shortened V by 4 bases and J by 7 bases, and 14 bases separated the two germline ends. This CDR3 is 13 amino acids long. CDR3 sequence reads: CASSPGTGGTQYF. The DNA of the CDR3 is TGTGCCAGCAGCCCCGGGACTGGGGGGACCCAGTACTTC.